Following are 26 T cell receptor beta chains from one sample sequenced in a study of prognosis after radiotherapy for stage I lung cancer. Two rounds of multiplex PCR amplified TCR beta CDR3 from genomic DNA. First-round PCR used primers specific to each TRBV and TRBJ gene. TCRdb used MiXCR to reprocess the multiplex PCR reads, holding one entry per CDR3 protein. The data show 10,000 to 15,000 distinct CDR3 sequences, with 43% seen just once and about 44% held by the top ten. Sample: PBMCs, taken before or after stereotactic body radiation therapy (not recorded which). All receptors come from a donor aged 50 or older with non-small cell lung cancer.

Comment on this clonotype: A far larger clone lies a single base away; this is likely a read error. This chain links TRBV6-8 with TRBJ1-2; no clear D. CDR1 and CDR2 (germline): MNHGY, SAAAGT. This CDR3 comprises 16 residues. The V gene lost 4 bases and the J gene lost 2 bases, with 17 bases spanning the gap. The CDR3 reads CASSFAAATLNYGYTF. DNA of the CDR3: TGTGCCAGCAGTTTTGCAGCCGCGACTTTAAACTATGGCTACACCTTC.

The chain combines TRBV29-1 with TRBJ1-6, with TRBD1 identical over 8 bases. The germline CDR1 and CDR2 sequences are SQVTM and ANQGSEA. V dropped 6 bases and J dropped 10; count of bases not matched to a gene: 8. The CDR3 has 13 amino acids. The CDR3: CSVLDRVNSPLHF. The CDR3 bases are TGCAGCGTACTGGACAGGGTTAACTCACCCCTCCACTTT.

This clonotype was found a few times. V gene TRBV7-2 combines with J gene TRBJ2-5; D is ambiguous. The CDR3 covers 13 residues. Germline assignment: CDR1 SGHTA and CDR2 FQGNSA. V was shortened by 6 bases and J by 4 bases, with 12 bases between the two germline ends. The CDR3 protein is CASRATSRETQYF. The CDR3 DNA is TGTGCCAGCAGGGCGACTTCGCGAGAGACCCAGTACTTC.

The rearrangement joins TRBV6-1 to TRBJ1-1; D not resolved. V dropped 1 base and J dropped 4 bases, with 13 bases sitting between them. This CDR3 spans 15 amino acids. Germline V gives CDR1 MNHNS, CDR2 SASEGT. CDR3 nucleotide sequence: TGTGCCAGCAGTGAAGAGGGCGGTGGTGGCACTGAAGCTTTCTTT. Translating gives CASSEEGGGGTEAFF.

This clonotype was counted at least ten times. The rearrangement links TRBV4-3 to TRBJ1-2; D possibly corresponds to TRBD1 (5 bases). With 2 bases removed from V and 5 bases from J, the gap between germline ends came to 15 bases. There are 15 residues in the CDR3. The germline CDR1 and CDR2 sequences are LGHNA and YSLEER. The CDR3 loop reads CASSQTIGTPYGYTF. The CDR3 nucleotides are TGCGCCAGCAGCCAAACAATCGGGACCCCTTATGGCTACACCTTC.

Concerning this clonotype itself: It is likely a read error, because the conserved phenylalanine at the end of the CDR3 is missing. The rearrangement joins TRBV7-3 to TRBJ2-2; D may be TRBD1 or TRBD2 (5 bases each). The V and J ends lost 4 bases and 13 bases respectively, with 25 bases between them. The CDR3 is made up of 16 amino acids. Germline V gene data show CDR1 as SGHTA and CDR2 as FQGTGA. Written as DNA, the CDR3 is TGTGCCAGCAGCTCGCTTCAGGACCGGGGCAGGGCGTCGCTGTTTCTT. Translation gives CASSSLQDRGRASLFL.

This clonotype was counted only a few times. The DNA of the CDR3 is TGTGCCAGCAGCTTGGAAGCACTGTCGGGCACTGAAGCTTTCTTT. Amino acid sequence: CASSLEALSGTEAFF. The chain couples TRBV5-5 to TRBJ1-1, with no clear D. Germline lookup yields CDR1 SGHKS and CDR2 YYEKEE (reference sequence). Trimming cost V 0 bases and J 4 bases, with 13 bases left between them. This CDR3 comprises 15 residues. The entire variable domain, with the rest obtained from reference TRBV5-5 and TRBJ1-1, is as follows: DAGVTQSPTHLIKTRGQQVTLRCSPISGHKSVSWYQQVLGQGPQFIFQYYEKEERGRGNFPDRFSARQFPNYSSELNVNALLLGDSALYLCASSLEALSGTEAFFGQGTRLTVV.

On this clonotype: The likely explanation is a read error, given a far larger clone one base away. This chain links TRBV7-3 with TRBJ1-3; D gene unclear. CDR1 is SGHTA, CDR2 FQGTGA, per germline. This CDR3 contains 14 residues. The CDR3 spells CVSSPGRAGNTIYF. CDR3 DNA: TGTGTCAGCAGTCCAGGACGCGCTGGAAACACCATATATTTT.

This clonotype was recorded once. The rearrangement uses TRBV24-1 and TRBJ2-6; no reliable D call. This CDR3 is built from 16 residues. CDR1 is KGHDR, CDR2 SFDVKD, per germline. Trimming left V 7 bases short and J 1 base short, with 13 bases between. In nucleotides, the CDR3 is TGTGCCACCAGCGAGACCCGGCCATCTGGGGCCAACGTCCTGACTTTC. Its protein is CATSETRPSGANVLTF.

Comment on this clonotype: At one boundary the junction diverges from the germline segment, which might be a read error. The CDR3 loop reads CPSSIDSGSRNEQYF. The CDR3 DNA is TGTCCCAGTAGTATAGACAGCGGGAGTAGGAACGAGCAGTACTTC. The chain combines TRBV19 with TRBJ2-7; TRBD2 agrees at 8 bases. CDR3 length: 15 residues. The germline CDR1 and CDR2 sequences are LNHDA and SQIVND (reference sequence).

V and J are TRBV10-3 and TRBJ1-1, with D unresolved. The V and J ends lost 7 bases and 5 bases respectively, with 11 bases between them. The CDR3 extends over 12 amino acids. Germline V CDR1 and CDR2: ENHRY, SYGVKD. The CDR3 spells CAINPKKTEAFF. The CDR3, as DNA: TGTGCCATCAACCCGAAGAAAACTGAAGCTTTCTTT.

This CDR3 is CASSPTYNEQFF. CDR3 sequence (DNA): TGTGCCAGCAGTCCTACTTACAATGAGCAGTTCTTC. The rearrangement uses TRBV7-2 and TRBJ2-1, with D hard to call. Trimming removed 6 bases at V and 4 bases at J, with 7 bases between. This CDR3 contains 12 residues. Germline-derived CDR1 and CDR2 are SGHTA and FQGNSA.

This clonotype was counted a single time. V usage is TRBV24-1 and J usage is TRBJ2-1; 8 bases agree with TRBD1. Germline CDR1 and CDR2: KGHDR and SFDVKD. V lost 5 bases and J lost 7; bases outside the gene matches: 9. The CDR3 sequence is 15 residues long. In nucleotides, the CDR3 is TGTGCCACCAGTGGGATCCAGGGGGCGTATAATGAGCAGTTCTTC. Amino acids: CATSGIQGAYNEQFF.

Many counts were recorded for this clonotype. V and J are TRBV7-2 and TRBJ2-7; 8 bases are shared with TRBD1. The CDR3 extends over 17 amino acids. With V trimmed by 0 bases and J by 3 bases, 10 bases remained unmatched. The germline gives CDR1 SGHTA, CDR2 FQGNSA. The CDR3 here is CASSLARGGQDFYEQYF. CDR3 DNA: TGTGCCAGCAGCTTAGCCAGAGGGGGACAGGACTTCTACGAGCAGTACTTC.

For this clonotype: Only one base separates this from a far larger clonotype, so it likely reflects a read error. The chain has TRBV6-8 and TRBJ2-7; 9 nucleotides align to TRBD1. The CDR3 contains 13 residues. The V and J ends lost 10 bases and 0 bases, in that order; junction bases with no gene match: 4. Germline V gene data show CDR1 as MNHGY and CDR2 as SAAAGT. This CDR3 reads CAIMTGGSYEQYF. The CDR3 DNA is TGTGCCATTATGACAGGGGGCTCCTACGAGCAGTACTTC.

At least ten counts were recorded for this clonotype. The rearrangement links TRBV20-1 to TRBJ2-7; no firm D call. Germline CDR1 is DFQATT and CDR2 is SNEGSKA (reference sequence). The length of the CDR3 is 12 residues. Trimming removed 3 bases from V and 3 bases from J, with 9 bases in between. The CDR3 sequence is CSASSEFYEQYF. The CDR3, as DNA: TGCAGTGCTAGTTCGGAGTTCTACGAGCAGTACTTC.

Judged by abundance, this clonotype is medium-sized. The V gene is TRBV7-9, the J gene TRBJ1-2, with 11 bases aligning to TRBD1. Germline trimming cut 4 bases from V and 4 bases from J; bases unmatched to any gene: 5. CDR3 length: 15 amino acids. Germline V CDR1 and CDR2: SEHNR, FQNEAQ (reference sequence). The CDR3 spells CASSSGQGASYGYTF. In nucleotides, the CDR3 is TGTGCCAGCAGCTCAGGACAGGGGGCCAGCTATGGCTACACCTTC. The entire variable domain, with the rest obtained from reference TRBV7-9 and TRBJ1-2, is as follows: DTGVSQNPRHKITKRGQNVTFRCDPISEHNRLYWYRQTLGQGPEFLTYFQNEAQLEKSRLLSDRFSAERPKGSFSTLEIQRTEQGDSAMYLCASSSGQGASYGYTFGSGTRLTVV.

In this sample, this clonotype turned up many times. The rearrangement uses TRBV5-4 and TRBJ2-7, with TRBD2 identical over 12 bases. V was clipped by 0 bases and J by 3 bases; unmatched bases: 4. CDR1 and CDR2 (germline): SGHNT, YYREEE (reference sequence). CDR3 length: 16 residues. For the CDR3, the DNA is TGTGCCAGCAGCTTGGCTAGCGGGGGGGACCTCTACGAGCAGTACTTC. As protein: CASSLASGGDLYEQYF. Full variable domain (outside the CDR3, taken from reference TRBV5-4 and TRBJ2-7): ETGVTQSPTHLIKTRGQQVTLRCSSQSGHNTVSWYQQALGQGPQFIFQYYREEENGRGNFPPRFSGLQFPNYSSELNVNALELDDSALYLCASSLASGGDLYEQYFGPGTRLTVT.

Many counts were recorded for this clonotype. The genes are TRBV6-1 and TRBJ1-3; unclear D gene. This CDR3 spans 15 amino acids. Trimming pared 6 bases from V and 3 bases from J, leaving 15 bases between. Germline CDR1 is MNHNS and CDR2 is SASEGT. The CDR3: CASRDGSSGGNTIYF. The CDR3 DNA reads TGTGCCAGCAGGGACGGGTCCTCGGGTGGAAACACCATATATTTT.

The rearrangement joins TRBV10-3 to TRBJ1-2; no definite D call. Trimming removed 7 bases at V and 6 bases at J, with 24 bases between. Looked up from germline, CDR1 is ENHRY and CDR2 is SYGVKD. The CDR3 totals 16 residues. CDR3 amino acids: CAIKTRFLLTGNGYTF. CDR3 DNA: TGTGCCATCAAGACTAGGTTTCTGCTTACTGGGAATGGCTACACCTTC.

The table lists this clonotype with a few counts. This clone may be a read error of a much larger clone one base away. This chain joins TRBV5-6 and TRBJ2-7; TRBD1 matches 8 bases. There are 15 residues in the CDR3. Germline loops: CDR1 SGHDT, CDR2 YYEEEE. Trimming removed 1 base from V and 7 bases from J; junction bases left unmatched: 10. Here the CDR3 reads CASSLYCRGRPEQYF. The CDR3 DNA follows: TGTGCCAGCAGCTTGTATTGCAGGGGGCGGCCAGAGCAGTACTTC.

This sequence joins TRBV27 and TRBJ2-1; 11 bases map to TRBD2. V lost 5 bases, J lost 4 bases, and 7 bases stayed unmatched. The germline gives CDR1 MNHEY, CDR2 SMNVEV (reference sequence). The CDR3 length is 16 residues. The chain's CDR3 is CASSQLTSGAYNEQFF. The CDR3 nucleotides are TGTGCCAGCAGTCAACTGACTAGCGGGGCGTACAATGAGCAGTTCTTC.

Details on this clonotype: Its ends do not fully match the called genes, so a read error is possible. This chain joins TRBV6-1 and TRBJ1-2; 8 nucleotides line up with TRBD1. Germline CDR1 reads MNHNS; CDR2 reads SASEGT. The CDR3 length is 14 residues. DNA of the CDR3: TGTGCCAGCAGTGTAGCAGGGGGCTTATATGGCTGCACCTTC. Its translation: CASSVAGGLYGCTF.

The chain employs TRBV6-2 or TRBV6-3 and TRBJ2-3, with D perhaps assigned TRBD1 or TRBD2 (6 bases each). The CDR3 spans 13 residues. The V gene lost 6 bases and the J gene lost 6 bases, with 13 bases spanning the gap. The germline gives CDR1 MNHEY, CDR2 SVGEGT. CDR3 sequence (DNA): TGTGCCAGCAGGCCTACGGGGGCGGATACGCAGTATTTT. This codes for CASRPTGADTQYF.

The table lists this clonotype with many counts. The genes are TRBV28 and TRBJ2-7; perhaps TRBD2 as D (7 bases). Germline loops: CDR1 MDHEN, CDR2 SYDVKM. This CDR3 is 18 amino acids long. Trimming took off 2 bases at V and 3 bases at J, with 23 bases between the two ends. This CDR3 is CASSLGGGTGTRDYEQYF. CDR3 nucleotide sequence: TGTGCCAGCAGTTTAGGGGGGGGGACCGGGACACGCGACTACGAGCAGTACTTC.

CDR3 region: CASSKNQGFPYNEQFF. DNA of the CDR3: TGTGCCAGCAGCAAAAACCAGGGGTTCCCCTACAATGAGCAGTTCTTC. The chain uses TRBV6-1 and TRBJ2-1; perhaps TRBD1 as D (6 bases). V gave up 6 bases and J gave up 2 bases, with 17 bases separating them. Germline V gene sequence: CDR1 MNHNS, CDR2 SASEGT. This CDR3 is built from 16 residues.